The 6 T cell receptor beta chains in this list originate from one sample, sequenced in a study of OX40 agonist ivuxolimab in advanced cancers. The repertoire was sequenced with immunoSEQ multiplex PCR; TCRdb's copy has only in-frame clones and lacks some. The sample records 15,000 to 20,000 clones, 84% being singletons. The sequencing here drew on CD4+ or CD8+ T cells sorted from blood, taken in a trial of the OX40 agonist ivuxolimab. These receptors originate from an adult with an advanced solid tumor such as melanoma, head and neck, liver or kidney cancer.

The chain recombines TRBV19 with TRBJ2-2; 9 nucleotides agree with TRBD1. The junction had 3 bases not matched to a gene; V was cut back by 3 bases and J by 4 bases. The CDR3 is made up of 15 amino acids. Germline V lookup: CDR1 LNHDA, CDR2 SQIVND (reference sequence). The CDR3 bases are TGTGCCAGTAGTATCCTGGACAGGGGCACCGGGGAGCTGTTTTTT. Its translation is CASSILDRGTGELFF.

The CDR3 region has the DNA TGTGCCAGCTCACTTAGACTAGCGGGGCGCACAGATACGCAGTATTTT. This codes for CASSLRLAGRTDTQYF. The J gene is TRBJ2-3, the V gene TRBV18; 11 bases match TRBD2. The CDR3 is 16 residues long. Germline trimming cut 4 bases from V and 1 base from J; bases unmatched to any gene: 4. CDR1 is KGHSH, CDR2 LQKENI, per germline. Using reference TRBV18 and TRBJ2-3 for the parts outside the CDR3, the full variable domain is NAGVMQNPRHLVRRRGQEARLRCSPMKGHSHVYWYRQLPEEGLKFMVYLQKENIIDESGMPKERFSAEFPKEGPSILRIQQVVRGDSAAYFCASSLRLAGRTDTQYFGPGTRLTVL.

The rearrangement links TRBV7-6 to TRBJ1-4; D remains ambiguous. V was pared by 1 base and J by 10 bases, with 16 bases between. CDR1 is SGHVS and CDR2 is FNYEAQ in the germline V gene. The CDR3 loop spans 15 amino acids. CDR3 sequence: CASSLGAPPSGKLFF. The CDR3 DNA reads TGTGCCAGCAGCTTAGGGGCTCCCCCGAGTGGAAAACTGTTTTTT.

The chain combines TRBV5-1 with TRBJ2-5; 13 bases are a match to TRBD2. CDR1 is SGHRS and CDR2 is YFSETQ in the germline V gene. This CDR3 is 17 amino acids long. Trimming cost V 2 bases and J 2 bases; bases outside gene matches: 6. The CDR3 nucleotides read TGCGCCAGCAGCTTTCGGACTAGCGGGGGATTACAAGAGACCCAGTACTTC. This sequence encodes CASSFRTSGGLQETQYF.

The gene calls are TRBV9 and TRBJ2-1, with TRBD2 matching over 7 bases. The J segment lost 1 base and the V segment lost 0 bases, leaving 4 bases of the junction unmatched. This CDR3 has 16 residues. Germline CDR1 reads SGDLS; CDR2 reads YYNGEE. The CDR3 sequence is CASSVVWGGSYNEQFF. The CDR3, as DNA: TGTGCCAGCAGCGTAGTGTGGGGAGGGTCCTACAATGAGCAGTTCTTC. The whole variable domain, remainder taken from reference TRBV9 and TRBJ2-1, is DSGVTQTPKHLITATGQRVTLRCSPRSGDLSVYWYQQSLDQGLQFLIQYYNGEERAKGNILERFSAQQFPDLHSELNLSSLELGDSALYFCASSVVWGGSYNEQFFGPGTRLTVL.

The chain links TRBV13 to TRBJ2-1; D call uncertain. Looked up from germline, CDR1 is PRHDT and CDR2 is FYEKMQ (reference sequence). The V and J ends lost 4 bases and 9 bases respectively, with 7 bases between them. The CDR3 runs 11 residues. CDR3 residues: CASSSRSEQFF. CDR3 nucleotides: TGTGCCAGCAGCTCAAGGAGTGAGCAGTTCTTC.